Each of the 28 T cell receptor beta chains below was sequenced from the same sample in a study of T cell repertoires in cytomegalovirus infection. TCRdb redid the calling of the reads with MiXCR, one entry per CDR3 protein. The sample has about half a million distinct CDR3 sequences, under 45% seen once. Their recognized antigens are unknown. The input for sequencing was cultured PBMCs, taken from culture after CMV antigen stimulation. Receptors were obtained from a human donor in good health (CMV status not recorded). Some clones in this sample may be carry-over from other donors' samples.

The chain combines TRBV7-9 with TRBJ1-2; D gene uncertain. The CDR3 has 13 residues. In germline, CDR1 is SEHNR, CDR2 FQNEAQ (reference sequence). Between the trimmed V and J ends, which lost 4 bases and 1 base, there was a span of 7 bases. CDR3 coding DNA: TGTGCCAGCAGCTCGACGGTTAACTATGGCTACACCTTC. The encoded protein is CASSSTVNYGYTF.

The CDR3 DNA sequence: TGCAGCGTTCAAACTAGGGCCAAATGGGGATACAATGAGCAGTTCTTC. Translating it yields CSVQTRAKWGYNEQFF. This rearrangement joins TRBV29-1 to TRBJ2-1, with D possibly matching TRBD2 (5 bases). V lost 5 bases and J 4 bases, leaving 21 bases between the germline ends. Germline V gene lookup returns CDR1 SQVTM and CDR2 ANQGSEA. The CDR3 has 16 residues.

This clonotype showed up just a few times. DNA of the CDR3: TGTGCCAGCAGTCGTGGACAGGGGACAGATACGCAGTATTTT. It yields the protein CASSRGQGTDTQYF. The rearrangement joins TRBV2 to TRBJ2-3; 9 bases agree with TRBD1. Germline assignment: CDR1 SNHLY and CDR2 FYNNEI. There are 14 residues in the CDR3. The V gene end was trimmed by 5 bases and the J gene end by 3 bases; junction bases not matched to a gene: 3. Based on the CDR3 plus reference TRBV2 and TRBJ2-3, the full variable domain is EPEVTQTPSHQVTQMGQEVILRCVPISNHLYFYWYRQILGQKVEFLVSFYNNEISEKSEIFDDQFSVERPDGSNFTLKIRSTKLEDSAMYFCASSRGQGTDTQYFGPGTRLTVL.

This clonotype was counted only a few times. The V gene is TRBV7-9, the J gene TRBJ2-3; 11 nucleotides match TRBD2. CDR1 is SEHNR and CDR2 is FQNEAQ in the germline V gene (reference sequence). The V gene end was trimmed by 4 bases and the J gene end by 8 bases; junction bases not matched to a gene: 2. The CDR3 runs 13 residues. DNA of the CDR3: TGTGCCAGCAGCTCGGGACTAGCGGCTACGCAGTATTTT. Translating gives CASSSGLAATQYF.

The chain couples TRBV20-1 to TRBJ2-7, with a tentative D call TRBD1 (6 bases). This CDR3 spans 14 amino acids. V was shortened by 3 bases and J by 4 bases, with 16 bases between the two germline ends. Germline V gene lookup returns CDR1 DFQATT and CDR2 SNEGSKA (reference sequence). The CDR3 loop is CSARPPTGRYEQYF. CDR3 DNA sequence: TGCAGTGCTAGGCCCCCAACAGGGCGGTACGAGCAGTACTTC.

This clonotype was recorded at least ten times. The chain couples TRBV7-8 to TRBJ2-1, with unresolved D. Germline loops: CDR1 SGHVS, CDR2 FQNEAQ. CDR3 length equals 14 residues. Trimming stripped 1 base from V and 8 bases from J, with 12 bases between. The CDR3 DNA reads TGTGCCAGCAGCTTAGAGCCGGGCTGGCATGAGCAGTTCTTC. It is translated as CASSLEPGWHEQFF.

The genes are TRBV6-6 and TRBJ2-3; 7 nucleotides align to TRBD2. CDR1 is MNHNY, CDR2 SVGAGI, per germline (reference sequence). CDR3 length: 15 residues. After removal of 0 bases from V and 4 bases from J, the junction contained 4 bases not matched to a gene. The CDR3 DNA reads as TGTGCCAGCAGTTACTCCAAAGGGAGGGCAGATACGCAGTATTTT. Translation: CASSYSKGRADTQYF.

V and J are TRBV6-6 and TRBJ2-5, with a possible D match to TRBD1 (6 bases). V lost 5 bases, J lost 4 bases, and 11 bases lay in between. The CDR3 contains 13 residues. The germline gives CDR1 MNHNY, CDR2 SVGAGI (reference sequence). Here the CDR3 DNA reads TGTGCCAGCAGTACAGGGTTGGTAGAGACCCAGTACTTC. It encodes CASSTGLVETQYF.

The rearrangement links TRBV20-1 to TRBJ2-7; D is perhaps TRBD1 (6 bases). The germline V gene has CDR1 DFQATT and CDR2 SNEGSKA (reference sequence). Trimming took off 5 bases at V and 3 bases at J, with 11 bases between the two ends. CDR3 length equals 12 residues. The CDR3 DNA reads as TGCAGTGCTCCCCGAGGGGGCTACGAGCAGTACTTC. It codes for CSAPRGGYEQYF.

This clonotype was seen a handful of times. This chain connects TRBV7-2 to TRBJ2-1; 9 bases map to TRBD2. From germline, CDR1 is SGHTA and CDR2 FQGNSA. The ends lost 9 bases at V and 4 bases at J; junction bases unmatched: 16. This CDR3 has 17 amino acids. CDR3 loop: CASHLVGGLAGYNEQFF. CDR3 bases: TGTGCCAGTCACTTAGTTGGGGGGCTAGCGGGGTACAATGAGCAGTTCTTC.

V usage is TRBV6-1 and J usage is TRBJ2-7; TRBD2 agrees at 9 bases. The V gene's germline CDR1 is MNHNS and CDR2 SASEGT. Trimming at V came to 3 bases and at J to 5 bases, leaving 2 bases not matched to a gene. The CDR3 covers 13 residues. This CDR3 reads CASSDSGRDEQYF. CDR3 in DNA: TGTGCCAGCAGTGATAGCGGGAGAGACGAGCAGTACTTC.

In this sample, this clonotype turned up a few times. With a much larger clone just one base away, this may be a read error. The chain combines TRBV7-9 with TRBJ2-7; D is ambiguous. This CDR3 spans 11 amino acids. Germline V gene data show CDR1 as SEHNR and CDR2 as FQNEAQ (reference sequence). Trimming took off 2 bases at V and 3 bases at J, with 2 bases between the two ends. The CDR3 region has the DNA TGTGCCAGCAGCTTAATCTACGAGCAGTACTTC. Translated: CASSLIYEQYF.

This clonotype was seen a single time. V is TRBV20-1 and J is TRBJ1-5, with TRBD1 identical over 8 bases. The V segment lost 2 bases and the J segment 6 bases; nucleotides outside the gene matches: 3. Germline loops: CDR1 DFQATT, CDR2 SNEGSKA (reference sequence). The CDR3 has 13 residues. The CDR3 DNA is TGCAGTGCTAGACAGGGGGCAGGTCAGCCCCAGCATTTT. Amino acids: CSARQGAGQPQHF.

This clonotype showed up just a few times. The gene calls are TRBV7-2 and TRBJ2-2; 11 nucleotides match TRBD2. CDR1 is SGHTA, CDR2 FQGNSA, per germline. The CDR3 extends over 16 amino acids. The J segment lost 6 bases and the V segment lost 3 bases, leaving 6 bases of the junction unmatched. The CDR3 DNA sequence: TGTGCCAGCAGCTTTAATAGCGGGGGGGCCGCCGGGGAGCTGTTTTTT. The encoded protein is CASSFNSGGAAGELFF.

The CDR3 nucleotides read TGTGCCAGCAGCTCCCTTAGCGGCGCCCACGAGCAGTACTTC. This sequence encodes CASSSLSGAHEQYF. V gene TRBV7-2 combines with J gene TRBJ2-7; a weak D match, TRBD2 (6 bases). CDR3 length: 14 amino acids. Trimming took off 4 bases at V and 5 bases at J, with 15 bases between the two ends. Germline V gene sequence: CDR1 SGHTA, CDR2 FQGNSA.

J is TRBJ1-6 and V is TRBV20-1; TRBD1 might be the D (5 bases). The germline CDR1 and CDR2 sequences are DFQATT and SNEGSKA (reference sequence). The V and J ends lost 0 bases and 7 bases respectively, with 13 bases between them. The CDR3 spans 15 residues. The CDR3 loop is CSARDSTGQNSPLHF. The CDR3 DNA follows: TGCAGTGCTAGAGATTCTACAGGCCAAAATTCACCCCTCCACTTT.

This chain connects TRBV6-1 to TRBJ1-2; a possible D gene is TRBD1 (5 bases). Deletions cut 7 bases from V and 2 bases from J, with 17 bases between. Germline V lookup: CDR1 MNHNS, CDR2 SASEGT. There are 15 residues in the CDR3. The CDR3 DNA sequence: TGTGCCAGCACCCCATTAGGGGCTATCAACTATGGCTACACCTTC. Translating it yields CASTPLGAINYGYTF.

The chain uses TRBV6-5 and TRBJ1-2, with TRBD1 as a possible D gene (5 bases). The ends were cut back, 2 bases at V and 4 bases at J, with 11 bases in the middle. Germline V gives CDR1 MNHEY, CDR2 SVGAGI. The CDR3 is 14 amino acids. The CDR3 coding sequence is TGTGCCAGCAGTTACGGATCAGGGACCTATGGCTACACCTTC. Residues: CASSYGSGTYGYTF.

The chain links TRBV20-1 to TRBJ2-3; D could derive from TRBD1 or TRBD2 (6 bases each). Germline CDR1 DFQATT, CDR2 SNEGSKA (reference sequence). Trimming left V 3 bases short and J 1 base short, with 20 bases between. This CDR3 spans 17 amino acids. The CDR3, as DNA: TGCAGTGCTAGCGGGGCGAGGGGGGCAAGGGGCACAGATACGCAGTATTTT. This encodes CSASGARGARGTDTQYF.

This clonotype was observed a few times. The CDR3 DNA reads as TGTGCCAGTAGTATAACCGATAATCAGCCCCAGCATTTT. Amino acids: CASSITDNQPQHF. The V call is TRBV19, the J call TRBJ1-5, with D unresolved. Germline CDR1 LNHDA, CDR2 SQIVND (reference sequence). Trimming removed 2 bases at V and 4 bases at J, with 6 bases between. This CDR3 contains 13 residues.

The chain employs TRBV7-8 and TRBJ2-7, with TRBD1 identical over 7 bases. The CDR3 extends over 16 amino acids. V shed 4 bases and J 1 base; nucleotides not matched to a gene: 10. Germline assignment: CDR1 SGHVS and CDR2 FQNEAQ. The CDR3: CASSYNTGDPSYEQYF. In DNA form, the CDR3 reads TGTGCCAGCAGCTACAACACAGGGGATCCTTCCTACGAGCAGTACTTC.

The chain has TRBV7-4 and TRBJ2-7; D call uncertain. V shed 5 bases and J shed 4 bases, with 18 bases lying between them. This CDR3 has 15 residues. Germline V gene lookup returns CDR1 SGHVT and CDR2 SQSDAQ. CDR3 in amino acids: CASSHPRARLYEQYF. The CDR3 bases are TGTGCCAGCAGCCATCCCCGGGCTAGATTGTACGAGCAGTACTTC.

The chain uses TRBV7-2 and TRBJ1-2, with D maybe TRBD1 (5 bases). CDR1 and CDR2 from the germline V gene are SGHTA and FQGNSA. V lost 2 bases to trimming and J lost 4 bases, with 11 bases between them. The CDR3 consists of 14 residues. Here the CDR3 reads CASSLLGGPYGYTF. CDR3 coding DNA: TGTGCCAGCAGCTTACTCGGGGGTCCCTATGGCTACACCTTC.

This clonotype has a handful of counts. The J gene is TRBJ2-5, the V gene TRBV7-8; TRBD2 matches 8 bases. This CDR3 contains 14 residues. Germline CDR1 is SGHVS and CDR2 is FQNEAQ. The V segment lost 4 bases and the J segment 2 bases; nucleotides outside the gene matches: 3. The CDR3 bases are TGTGCCAGCAGCTCCCGACTAGCGCAAGAGACCCAGTACTTC. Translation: CASSSRLAQETQYF.

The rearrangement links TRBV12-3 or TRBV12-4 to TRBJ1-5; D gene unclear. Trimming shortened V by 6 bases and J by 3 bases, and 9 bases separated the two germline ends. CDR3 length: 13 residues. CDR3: CASRDGLNQPQHF. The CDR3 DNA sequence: TGTGCCAGCAGGGACGGACTCAATCAGCCCCAGCATTTT.

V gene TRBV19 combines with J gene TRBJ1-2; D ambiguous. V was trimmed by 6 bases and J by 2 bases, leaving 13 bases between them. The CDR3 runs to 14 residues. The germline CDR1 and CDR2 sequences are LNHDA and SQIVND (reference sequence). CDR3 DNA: TGTGCCAGTAGGGACGGATCAGAAAACTATGGCTACACCTTC. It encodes CASRDGSENYGYTF. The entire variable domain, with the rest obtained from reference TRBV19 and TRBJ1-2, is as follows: DGGITQSPKYLFRKEGQNVTLSCEQNLNHDAMYWYRQDPGQGLRLIYYSQIVNDFQKGDIAEGYSVSREKKESFPLTVTSAQKNPTAFYLCASRDGSENYGYTFGSGTRLTVV.

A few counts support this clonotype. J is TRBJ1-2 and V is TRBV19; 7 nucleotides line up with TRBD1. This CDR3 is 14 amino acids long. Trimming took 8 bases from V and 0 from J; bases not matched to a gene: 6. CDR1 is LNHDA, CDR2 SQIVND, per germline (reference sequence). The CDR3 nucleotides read TGTGCCAGTCGGACAGGTACCACTAACTATGGCTACACCTTC. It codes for CASRTGTTNYGYTF. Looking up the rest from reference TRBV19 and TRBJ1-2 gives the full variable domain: DGGITQSPKYLFRKEGQNVTLSCEQNLNHDAMYWYRQDPGQGLRLIYYSQIVNDFQKGDIAEGYSVSREKKESFPLTVTSAQKNPTAFYLCASRTGTTNYGYTFGSGTRLTVV.

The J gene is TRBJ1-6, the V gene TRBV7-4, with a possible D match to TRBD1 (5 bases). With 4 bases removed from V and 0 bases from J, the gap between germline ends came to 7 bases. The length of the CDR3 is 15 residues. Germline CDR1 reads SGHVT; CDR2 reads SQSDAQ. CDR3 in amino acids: CASSSDSSYNSPLHF. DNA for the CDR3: TGTGCCAGCAGCTCTGACAGCTCCTATAATTCACCCCTCCACTTT.